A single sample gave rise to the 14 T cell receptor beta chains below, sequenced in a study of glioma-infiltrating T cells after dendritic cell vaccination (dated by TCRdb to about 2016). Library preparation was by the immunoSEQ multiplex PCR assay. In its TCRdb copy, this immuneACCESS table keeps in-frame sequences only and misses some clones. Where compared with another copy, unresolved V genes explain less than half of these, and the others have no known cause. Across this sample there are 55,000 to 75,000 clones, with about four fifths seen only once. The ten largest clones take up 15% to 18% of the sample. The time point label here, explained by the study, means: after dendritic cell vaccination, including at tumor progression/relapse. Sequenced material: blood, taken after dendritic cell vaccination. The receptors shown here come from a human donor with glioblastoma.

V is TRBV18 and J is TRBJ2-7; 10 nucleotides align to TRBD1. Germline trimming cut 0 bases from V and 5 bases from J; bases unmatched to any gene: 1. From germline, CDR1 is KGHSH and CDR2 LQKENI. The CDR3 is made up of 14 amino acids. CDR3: CASSPPDRGDEQYF. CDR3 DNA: TGTGCCAGCTCACCACCGGACAGGGGGGACGAGCAGTACTTC.

The CDR3 DNA follows: TGTGCCAGCAGCGTTAGACAGGGCTCGAATTCACCCCTCCACTTT. Amino acids: CASSVRQGSNSPLHF. V gene TRBV7-2 combines with J gene TRBJ1-6, with 7 bases lining up with TRBD1. The germline CDR1 and CDR2 sequences are SGHTA and FQGNSA. With V trimmed by 5 bases and J by 7 bases, 8 bases remained unmatched. The CDR3 is made up of 15 amino acids.

CDR3 nucleotides: TGTGCCAGCAGCCGCGAGTCGGGGAGGGACACTGAAGCTTTCTTT. Protein: CASSRESGRDTEAFF. The chain couples TRBV9 to TRBJ1-1; no clear D. CDR1 is SGDLS and CDR2 is YYNGEE in the germline V gene. The V and J ends lost 4 bases and 3 bases respectively, with 16 bases between them. The CDR3 covers 15 residues. The variable domain in full, completed from reference TRBV9 and TRBJ1-1, reads DSGVTQTPKHLITATGQRVTLRCSPRSGDLSVYWYQQSLDQGLQFLIQYYNGEERAKGNILERFSAQQFPDLHSELNLSSLELGDSALYFCASSRESGRDTEAFFGQGTRLTVV.

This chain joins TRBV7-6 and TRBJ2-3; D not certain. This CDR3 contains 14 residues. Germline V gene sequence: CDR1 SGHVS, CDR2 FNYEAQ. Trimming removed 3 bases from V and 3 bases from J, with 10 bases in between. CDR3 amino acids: CASSFPGGTDTQYF. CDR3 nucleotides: TGTGCCAGCAGCTTCCCAGGTGGAACAGATACGCAGTATTTT.

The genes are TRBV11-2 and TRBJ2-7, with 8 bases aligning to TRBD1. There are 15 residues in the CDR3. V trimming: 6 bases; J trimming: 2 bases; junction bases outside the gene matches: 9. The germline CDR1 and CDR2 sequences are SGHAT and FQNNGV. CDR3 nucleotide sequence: TGTGCCAGCAGTCCTCCGGGACAGGCTACCTACGAGCAGTACTTC. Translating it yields CASSPPGQATYEQYF.

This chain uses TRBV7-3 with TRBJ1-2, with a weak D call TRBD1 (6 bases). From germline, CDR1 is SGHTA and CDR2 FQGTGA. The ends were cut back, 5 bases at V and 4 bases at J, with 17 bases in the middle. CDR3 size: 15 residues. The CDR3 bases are TGTGCCAGCAGCCCAGGGCAGGGGCCTAGCTATGGCTACACCTTC. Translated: CASSPGQGPSYGYTF.

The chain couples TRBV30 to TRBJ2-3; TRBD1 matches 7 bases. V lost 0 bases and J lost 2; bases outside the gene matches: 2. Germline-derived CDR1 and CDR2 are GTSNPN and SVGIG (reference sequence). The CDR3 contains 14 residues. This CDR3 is CAWSVQGITDTQYF. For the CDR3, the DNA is TGTGCCTGGAGTGTACAGGGGATCACAGATACGCAGTATTTT.

The CDR3 DNA sequence: TGTGCCAGCAGCCCTGGGGGGGGAAAACTGTTTTTT. Amino acids: CASSPGGGKLFF. The chain is built from TRBV9 and TRBJ1-4; perhaps TRBD1 as D (5 bases). Germline values: CDR1 SGDLS, CDR2 YYNGEE. Trimming shortened V by 4 bases and J by 10 bases, and 11 bases separated the two germline ends. This CDR3 is built from 12 residues.

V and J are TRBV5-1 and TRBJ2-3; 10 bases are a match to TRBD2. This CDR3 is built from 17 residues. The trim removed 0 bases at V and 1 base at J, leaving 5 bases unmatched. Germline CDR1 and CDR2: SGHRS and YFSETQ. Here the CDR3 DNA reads TGCGCCAGCAGCTTGGCTCCTAGCGGGGGTGGCACAGATACGCAGTATTTT. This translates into CASSLAPSGGGTDTQYF.

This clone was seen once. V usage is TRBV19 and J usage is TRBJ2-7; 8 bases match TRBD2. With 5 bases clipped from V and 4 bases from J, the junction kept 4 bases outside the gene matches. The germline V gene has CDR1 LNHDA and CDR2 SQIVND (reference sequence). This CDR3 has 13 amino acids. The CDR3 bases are TGTGCCAGTAGTGGCGGGGGGCTATACGAGCAGTACTTC. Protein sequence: CASSGGGLYEQYF.

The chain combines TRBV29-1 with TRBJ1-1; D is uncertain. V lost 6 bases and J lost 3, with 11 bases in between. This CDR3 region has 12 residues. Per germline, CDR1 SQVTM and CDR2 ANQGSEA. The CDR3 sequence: CSVDTEYTEAFF. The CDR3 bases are TGCAGCGTCGATACAGAGTACACTGAAGCTTTCTTT.

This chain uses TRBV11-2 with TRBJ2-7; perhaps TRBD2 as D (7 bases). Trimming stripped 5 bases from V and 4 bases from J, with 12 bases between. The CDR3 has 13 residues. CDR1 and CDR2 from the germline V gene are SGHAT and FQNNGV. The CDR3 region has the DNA TGTGCCAGCAGCCTGGGAGGGGGTTACGAGCAGTACTTC. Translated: CASSLGGGYEQYF.

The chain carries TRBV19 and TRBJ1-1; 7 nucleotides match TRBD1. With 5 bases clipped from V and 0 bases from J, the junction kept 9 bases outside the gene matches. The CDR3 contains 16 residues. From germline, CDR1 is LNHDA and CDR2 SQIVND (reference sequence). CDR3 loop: CASSEGQDTMNTEAFF. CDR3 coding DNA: TGTGCCAGTAGTGAAGGACAGGACACCATGAACACTGAAGCTTTCTTT.

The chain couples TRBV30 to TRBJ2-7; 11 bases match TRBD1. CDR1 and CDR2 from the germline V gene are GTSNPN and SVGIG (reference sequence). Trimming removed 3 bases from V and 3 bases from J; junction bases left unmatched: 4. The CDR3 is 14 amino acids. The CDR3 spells CAWSTGTGGYEQYF. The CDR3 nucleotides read TGTGCCTGGAGCACCGGGACAGGGGGCTACGAGCAGTACTTC.